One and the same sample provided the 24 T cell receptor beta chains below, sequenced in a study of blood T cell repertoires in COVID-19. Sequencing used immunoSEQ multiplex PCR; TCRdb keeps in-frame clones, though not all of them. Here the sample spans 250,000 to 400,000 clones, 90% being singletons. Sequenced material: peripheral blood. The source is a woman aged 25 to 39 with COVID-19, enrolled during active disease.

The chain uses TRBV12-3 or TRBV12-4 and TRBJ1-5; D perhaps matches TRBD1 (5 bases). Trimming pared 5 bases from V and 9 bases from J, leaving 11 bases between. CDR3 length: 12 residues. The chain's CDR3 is CASSGGEGPQHF. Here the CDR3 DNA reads TGTGCCAGCAGTGGGGGGGAGGGGCCCCAGCATTTT.

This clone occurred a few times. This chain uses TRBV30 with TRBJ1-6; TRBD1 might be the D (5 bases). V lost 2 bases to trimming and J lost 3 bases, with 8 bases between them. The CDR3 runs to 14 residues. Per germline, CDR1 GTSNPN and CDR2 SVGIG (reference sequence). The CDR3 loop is CAWSLQGYNSPLHF. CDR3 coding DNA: TGTGCCTGGAGTCTTCAGGGCTATAATTCACCCCTCCACTTT.

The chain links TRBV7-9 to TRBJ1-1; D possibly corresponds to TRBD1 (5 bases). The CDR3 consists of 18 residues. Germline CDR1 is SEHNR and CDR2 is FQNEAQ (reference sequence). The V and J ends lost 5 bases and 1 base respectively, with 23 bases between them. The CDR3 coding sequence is TGTGCCAGCAGCGCCACTTTCGGGGGGAATAATGGGAACACTGAAGCTTTCTTT. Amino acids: CASSATFGGNNGNTEAFF.

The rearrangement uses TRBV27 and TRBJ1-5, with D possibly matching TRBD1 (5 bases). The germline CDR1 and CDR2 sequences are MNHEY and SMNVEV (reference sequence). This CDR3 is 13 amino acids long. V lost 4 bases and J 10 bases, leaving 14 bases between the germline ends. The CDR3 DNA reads TGTGCCAGCAGTTCTGGGCAGGGAAGACCCCAGCATTTT. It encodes CASSSGQGRPQHF.

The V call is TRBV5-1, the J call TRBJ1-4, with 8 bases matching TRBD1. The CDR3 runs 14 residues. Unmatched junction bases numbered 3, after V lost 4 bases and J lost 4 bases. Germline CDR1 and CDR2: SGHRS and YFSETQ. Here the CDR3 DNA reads TGCGCCAGCAGCGTAGGACAGGGTAATGAAAAACTGTTTTTT. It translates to CASSVGQGNEKLFF.

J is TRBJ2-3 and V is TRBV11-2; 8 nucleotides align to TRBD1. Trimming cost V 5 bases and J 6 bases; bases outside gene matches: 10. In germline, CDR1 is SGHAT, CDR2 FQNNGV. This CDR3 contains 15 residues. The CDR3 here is CASSTRTGKIDTQYF. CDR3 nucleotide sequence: TGTGCCAGCAGCACCCGGACAGGGAAGATTGATACGCAGTATTTT.

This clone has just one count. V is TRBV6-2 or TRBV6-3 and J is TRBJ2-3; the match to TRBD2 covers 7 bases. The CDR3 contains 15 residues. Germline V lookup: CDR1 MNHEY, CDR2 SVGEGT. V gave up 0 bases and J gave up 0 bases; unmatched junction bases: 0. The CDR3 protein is CASSYSTSSTDTQYF. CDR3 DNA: TGTGCCAGCAGTTACTCGACTAGCAGCACAGATACGCAGTATTTT.

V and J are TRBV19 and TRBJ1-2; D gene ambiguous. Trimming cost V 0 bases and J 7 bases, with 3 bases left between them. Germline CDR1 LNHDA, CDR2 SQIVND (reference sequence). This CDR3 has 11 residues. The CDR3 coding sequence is TGTGCCAGTAGTATAGACTCTGGCTACACCTTC. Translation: CASSIDSGYTF.

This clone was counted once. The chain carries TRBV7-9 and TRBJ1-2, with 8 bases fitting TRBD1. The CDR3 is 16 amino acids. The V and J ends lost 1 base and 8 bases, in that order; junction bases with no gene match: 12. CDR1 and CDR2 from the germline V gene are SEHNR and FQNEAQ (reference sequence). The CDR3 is CASSLDSYSDREGYTF. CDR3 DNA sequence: TGTGCCAGCAGCTTAGATTCCTATTCGGACAGGGAAGGCTACACCTTC.

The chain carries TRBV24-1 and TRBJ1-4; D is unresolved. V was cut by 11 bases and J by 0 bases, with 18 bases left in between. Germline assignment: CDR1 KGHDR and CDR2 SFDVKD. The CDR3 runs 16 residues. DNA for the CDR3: TGTGCCATCTCCCAAGGCGGATCGTCAACTAATGAAAAACTGTTTTTT. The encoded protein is CAISQGGSSTNEKLFF.

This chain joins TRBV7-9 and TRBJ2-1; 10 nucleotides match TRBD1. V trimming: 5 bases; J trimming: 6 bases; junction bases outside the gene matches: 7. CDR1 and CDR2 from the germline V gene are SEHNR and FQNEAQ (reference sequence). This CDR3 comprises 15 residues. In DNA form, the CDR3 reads TGTGCCAGCAGCCCAGGGACAGGGGTGTTCAATGAGCAGTTCTTC. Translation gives CASSPGTGVFNEQFF.

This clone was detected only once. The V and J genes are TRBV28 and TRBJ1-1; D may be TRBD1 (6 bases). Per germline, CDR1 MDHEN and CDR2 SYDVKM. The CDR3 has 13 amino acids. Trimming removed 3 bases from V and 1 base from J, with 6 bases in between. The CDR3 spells CASSLGQNTEAFF. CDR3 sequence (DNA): TGTGCCAGCAGTTTGGGACAGAACACTGAAGCTTTCTTT.

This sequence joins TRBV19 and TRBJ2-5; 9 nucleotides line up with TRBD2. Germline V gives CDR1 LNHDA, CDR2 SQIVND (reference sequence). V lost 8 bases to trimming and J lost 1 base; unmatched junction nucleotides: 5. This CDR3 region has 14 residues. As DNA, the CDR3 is TGTGCCAGTGGTCGAGCGGGAGGCCAAGAGACCCAGTACTTC. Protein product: CASGRAGGQETQYF. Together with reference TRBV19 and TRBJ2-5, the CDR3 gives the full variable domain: DGGITQSPKYLFRKEGQNVTLSCEQNLNHDAMYWYRQDPGQGLRLIYYSQIVNDFQKGDIAEGYSVSREKKESFPLTVTSAQKNPTAFYLCASGRAGGQETQYFGPGTRLLVL.

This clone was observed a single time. The DNA for the CDR3 is TGTGCCAGCGGTAGTAACCAACCCTACGAGCAGTACTTC. Translated, it gives CASGSNQPYEQYF. The chain uses TRBV12-3 or TRBV12-4 and TRBJ2-7; D is unclear. V lost 8 bases and J lost 2, with 13 bases in between. CDR3 length: 13 amino acids.

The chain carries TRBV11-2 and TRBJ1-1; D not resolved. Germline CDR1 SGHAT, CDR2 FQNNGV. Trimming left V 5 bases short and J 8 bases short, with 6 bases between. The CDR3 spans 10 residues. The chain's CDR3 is CASSPREAFF. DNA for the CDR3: TGTGCCAGCAGCCCCAGGGAAGCTTTCTTT.

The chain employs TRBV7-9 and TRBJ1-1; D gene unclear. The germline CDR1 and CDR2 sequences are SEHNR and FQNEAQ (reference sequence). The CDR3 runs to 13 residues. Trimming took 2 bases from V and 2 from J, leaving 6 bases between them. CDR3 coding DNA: TGTGCCAGCAGCTTATTAGCTAACACTGAAGCTTTCTTT. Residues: CASSLLANTEAFF.

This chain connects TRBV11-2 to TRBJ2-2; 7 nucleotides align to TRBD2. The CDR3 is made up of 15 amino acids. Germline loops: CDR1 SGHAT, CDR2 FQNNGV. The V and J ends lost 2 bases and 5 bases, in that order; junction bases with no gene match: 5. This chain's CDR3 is CASSLLGGDTGELFF. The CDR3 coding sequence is TGTGCCAGCAGCTTATTGGGAGGGGATACCGGGGAGCTGTTTTTT.

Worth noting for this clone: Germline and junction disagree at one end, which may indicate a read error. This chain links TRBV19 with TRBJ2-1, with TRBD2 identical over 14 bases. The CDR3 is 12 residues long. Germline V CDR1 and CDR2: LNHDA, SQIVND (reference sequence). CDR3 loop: CASSLTSGRALF. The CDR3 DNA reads TGTGCCAGTAGTCTGACTAGCGGGAGGGCCCTCTTC.

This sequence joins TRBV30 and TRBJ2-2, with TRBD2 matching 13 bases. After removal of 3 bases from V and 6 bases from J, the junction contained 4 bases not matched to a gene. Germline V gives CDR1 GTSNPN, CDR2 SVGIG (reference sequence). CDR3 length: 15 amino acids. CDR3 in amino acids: CAWRLAGGPSGELFF. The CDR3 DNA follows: TGTGCCTGGAGACTAGCGGGAGGGCCTTCCGGGGAGCTGTTTTTT.

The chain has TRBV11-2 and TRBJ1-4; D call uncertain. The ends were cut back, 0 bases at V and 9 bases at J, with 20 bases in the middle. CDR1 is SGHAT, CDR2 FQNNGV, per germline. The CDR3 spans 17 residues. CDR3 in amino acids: CASSLEGDLTARKKLFF. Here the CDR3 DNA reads TGTGCCAGCAGCTTAGAAGGAGACCTCACGGCCCGAAAAAAACTGTTTTTT.

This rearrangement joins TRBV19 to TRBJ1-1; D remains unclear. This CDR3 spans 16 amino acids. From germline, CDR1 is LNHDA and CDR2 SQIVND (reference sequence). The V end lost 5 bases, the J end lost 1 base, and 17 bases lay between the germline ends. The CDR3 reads CASSLRIGVQNTEAFF. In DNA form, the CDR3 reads TGTGCCAGTAGTCTCCGTATCGGTGTTCAGAACACTGAAGCTTTCTTT.

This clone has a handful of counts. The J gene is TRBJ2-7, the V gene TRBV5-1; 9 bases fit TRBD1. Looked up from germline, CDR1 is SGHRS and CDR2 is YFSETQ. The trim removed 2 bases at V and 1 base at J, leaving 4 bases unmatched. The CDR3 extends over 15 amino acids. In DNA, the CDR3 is TGCGCCAGCAGCTTCCAGGGACAGGGATCCTACGAGCAGTACTTC. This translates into CASSFQGQGSYEQYF.

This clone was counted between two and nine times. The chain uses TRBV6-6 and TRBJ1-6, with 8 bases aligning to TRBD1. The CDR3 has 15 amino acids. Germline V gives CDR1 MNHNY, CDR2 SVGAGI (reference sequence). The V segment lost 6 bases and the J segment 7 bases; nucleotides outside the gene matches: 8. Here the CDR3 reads CASRTTGVENSPLHF. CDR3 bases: TGTGCCAGCAGGACGACAGGGGTAGAGAATTCACCCCTCCACTTT.

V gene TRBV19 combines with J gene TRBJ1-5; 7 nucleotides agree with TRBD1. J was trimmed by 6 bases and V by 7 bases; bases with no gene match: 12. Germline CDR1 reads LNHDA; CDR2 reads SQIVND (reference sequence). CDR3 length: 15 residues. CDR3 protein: CASTPDRAGGQPQHF. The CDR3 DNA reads TGTGCCAGTACCCCCGACAGGGCTGGCGGTCAGCCCCAGCATTTT. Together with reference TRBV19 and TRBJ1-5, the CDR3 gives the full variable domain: DGGITQSPKYLFRKEGQNVTLSCEQNLNHDAMYWYRQDPGQGLRLIYYSQIVNDFQKGDIAEGYSVSREKKESFPLTVTSAQKNPTAFYLCASTPDRAGGQPQHFGDGTRLSIL.